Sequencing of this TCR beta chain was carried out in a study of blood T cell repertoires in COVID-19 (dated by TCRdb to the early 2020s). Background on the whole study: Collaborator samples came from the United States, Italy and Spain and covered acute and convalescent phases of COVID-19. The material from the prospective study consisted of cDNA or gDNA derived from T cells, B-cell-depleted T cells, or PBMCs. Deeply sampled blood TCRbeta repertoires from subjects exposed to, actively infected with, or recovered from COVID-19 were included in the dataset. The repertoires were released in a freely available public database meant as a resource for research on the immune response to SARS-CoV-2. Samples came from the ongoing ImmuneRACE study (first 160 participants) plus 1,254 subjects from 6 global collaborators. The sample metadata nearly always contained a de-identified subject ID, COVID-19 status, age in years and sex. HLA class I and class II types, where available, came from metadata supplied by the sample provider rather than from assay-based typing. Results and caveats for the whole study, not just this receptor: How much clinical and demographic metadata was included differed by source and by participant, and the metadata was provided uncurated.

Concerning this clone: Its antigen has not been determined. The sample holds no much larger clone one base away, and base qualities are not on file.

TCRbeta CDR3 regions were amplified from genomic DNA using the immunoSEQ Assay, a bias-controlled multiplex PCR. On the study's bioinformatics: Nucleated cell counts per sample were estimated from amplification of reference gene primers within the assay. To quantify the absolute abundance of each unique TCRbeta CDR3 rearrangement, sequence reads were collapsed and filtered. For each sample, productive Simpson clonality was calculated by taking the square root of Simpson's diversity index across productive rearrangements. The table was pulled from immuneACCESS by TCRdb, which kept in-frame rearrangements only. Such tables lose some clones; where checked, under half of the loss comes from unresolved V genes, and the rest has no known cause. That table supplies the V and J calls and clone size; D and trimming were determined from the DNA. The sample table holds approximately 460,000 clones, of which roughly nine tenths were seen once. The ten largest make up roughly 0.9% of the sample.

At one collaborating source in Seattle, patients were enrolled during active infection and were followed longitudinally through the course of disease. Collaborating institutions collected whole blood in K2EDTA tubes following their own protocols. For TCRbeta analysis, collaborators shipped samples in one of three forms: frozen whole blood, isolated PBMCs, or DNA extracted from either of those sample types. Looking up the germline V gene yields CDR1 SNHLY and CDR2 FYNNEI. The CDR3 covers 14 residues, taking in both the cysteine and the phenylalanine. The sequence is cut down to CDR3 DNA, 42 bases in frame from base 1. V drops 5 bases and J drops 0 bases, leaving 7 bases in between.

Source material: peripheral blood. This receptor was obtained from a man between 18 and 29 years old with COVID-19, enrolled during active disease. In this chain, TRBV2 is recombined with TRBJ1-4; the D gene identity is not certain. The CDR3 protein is CASSPSATNEKLFF. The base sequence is TGTGCCAGCAGTCCGTCGGCAACTAATGAAAAACTGTTTTTT.